These T cell receptor beta chains were read from a single sample in a study of blood T cell repertoires in COVID-19. Profiling relied on immunoSEQ multiplex PCR, and the TCRdb table lists in-frame clones only, not all of them. The table includes tens of thousands of clones, approximately 80% detected once. The sequenced material came from peripheral blood. The receptors originated from a man aged 25 to 40 with COVID-19, enrolled during active disease. Both conserved end residues are part of each CDR3. The order of the fields is V gene, J gene, D gene, clone size, CDR3 protein, CDR3 DNA. The D gene is left open where the match is weak. Expanded clones get a size class; other rows say once, few or many, or leave the size out.

v_call: TRBV5-1
j_call: TRBJ1-6
d_call: .
clone_size: .
cdr3_aa: CASSFGRGRNSPLHF
cdr3_nt: TGCGCCAGCAGCTTTGGTCGGGGAAGGAATTCACCCCTCCACTTT

v_call: TRBV14
j_call: TRBJ2-1
d_call: TRBD1
clone_size: .
cdr3_aa: CASSQGSLKPGQIHNEQFF
cdr3_nt: TGTGCCAGCAGCCAAGGCTCACTTAAACCGGGACAGATTCACAATGAGCAGTTCTTC

v_call: TRBV30
j_call: TRBJ1-5
d_call: .
clone_size: .
cdr3_aa: CAWSGSRSAQHF
cdr3_nt: TGTGCCTGGAGCGGGTCCCGATCGGCCCAGCATTTT

v_call: TRBV4-2
j_call: TRBJ1-1
d_call: .
clone_size: .
cdr3_aa: CASSQDVVGGTEAFF
cdr3_nt: TGTGCCAGCAGCCAAGATGTGGTGGGGGGTACTGAAGCTTTCTTT

v_call: TRBV21-1
j_call: TRBJ2-1
d_call: .
clone_size: .
cdr3_aa: CASSTYSGRAVYKFF
cdr3_nt: TGTGCCAGCAGCACCTATAGCGGGAGGGCCGTCTATAAGTTCTTC

v_call: TRBV7-2
j_call: TRBJ2-1
d_call: TRBD2
clone_size: .
cdr3_aa: CASSLAMGTSNEQFF
cdr3_nt: TGTGCCAGCAGCTTAGCAATGGGGACTAGCAATGAGCAGTTCTTC

v_call: TRBV19
j_call: TRBJ2-2
d_call: .
clone_size: .
cdr3_aa: CASSTQGSGGELFF
cdr3_nt: TGTGCCAGTAGTACCCAGGGCTCGGGCGGGGAGCTGTTTTTT

v_call: TRBV7-9
j_call: TRBJ2-7
d_call: .
clone_size: .
cdr3_aa: CASSLAVSPEEQYF
cdr3_nt: TGTGCCAGCAGCTTAGCGGTCTCCCCGGAGGAGCAGTACTTC

v_call: TRBV7-8
j_call: TRBJ1-1
d_call: .
clone_size: .
cdr3_aa: CASSFGPRTNTEAFF
cdr3_nt: TGTGCCAGCAGCTTCGGTCCACGCACGAACACTGAAGCTTTCTTT

v_call: TRBV24-1
j_call: TRBJ1-5
d_call: .
clone_size: .
cdr3_aa: CATTKNSRFEINQPQHF
cdr3_nt: TGTGCCACCACCAAAAACAGTAGGTTCGAGATCAATCAGCCCCAGCATTTT

v_call: TRBV27
j_call: TRBJ2-7
d_call: .
clone_size: .
cdr3_aa: CASSFSTGAYEQYF
cdr3_nt: TGTGCCAGCAGTTTTTCTACAGGAGCCTACGAGCAGTACTTC

v_call: TRBV6-4
j_call: TRBJ2-7
d_call: .
clone_size: .
cdr3_aa: CASSEMSGPYEQYF
cdr3_nt: TGTGCCAGCAGTGAAATGTCAGGGCCCTACGAGCAGTACTTC

v_call: TRBV7-9
j_call: TRBJ1-2
d_call: .
clone_size: .
cdr3_aa: CASSLRGFGYTF
cdr3_nt: TGTGCCAGCAGCTTGCGGGGATTTGGCTACACCTTC

v_call: TRBV3-1/TRBV3-2
j_call: TRBJ1-2
d_call: .
clone_size: .
cdr3_aa: CASSQAPDSDGYTF
cdr3_nt: TGTGCCAGCAGCCAAGCCCCCGACAGCGACGGCTACACCTTC

v_call: TRBV7-2
j_call: TRBJ2-3
d_call: .
clone_size: .
cdr3_aa: CASSFTDFNTDTQYF
cdr3_nt: TGTGCCAGCAGTTTCACAGATTTTAACACAGATACGCAGTATTTT

v_call: TRBV29-1
j_call: TRBJ1-2
d_call: .
clone_size: .
cdr3_aa: CSVVQVNYGYTF
cdr3_nt: TGCAGCGTCGTACAAGTTAACTATGGCTACACCTTC

v_call: TRBV19
j_call: TRBJ2-4
d_call: TRBD2
clone_size: .
cdr3_aa: CASSIVGLAGVQAKNIQYF
cdr3_nt: TGTGCCAGTAGTATAGTAGGACTAGCGGGAGTCCAAGCCAAAAACATTCAGTACTTC

v_call: TRBV6-2/TRBV6-3
j_call: TRBJ2-7
d_call: TRBD1
clone_size: .
cdr3_aa: CASSFQGASYEQYF
cdr3_nt: TGTGCCAGCAGTTTTCAGGGGGCATCCTACGAGCAGTACTTC

v_call: TRBV6-5
j_call: TRBJ1-2
d_call: TRBD1
clone_size: .
cdr3_aa: CASSLDRDANGYTF
cdr3_nt: TGTGCCAGCAGTTTAGACAGGGACGCTAATGGCTACACCTTC

v_call: TRBV30
j_call: TRBJ2-5
d_call: TRBD2
clone_size: once
cdr3_aa: CAWSRSSAGAETQYF
cdr3_nt: TGTGCCTGGAGTCGCAGTTCAGCGGGGGCGGAGACCCAGTACTTC

v_call: TRBV24-1
j_call: TRBJ2-3
d_call: TRBD1
clone_size: .
cdr3_aa: CATSEPGQGRYTDTQYF
cdr3_nt: TGTGCCACCAGTGAACCCGGACAGGGGCGTTACACAGATACGCAGTATTTT

v_call: TRBV19
j_call: TRBJ1-1
d_call: .
clone_size: .
cdr3_aa: CASSISAVQVNTEAFF
cdr3_nt: TGTGCCAGTAGTATTTCAGCGGTCCAAGTGAACACTGAAGCTTTCTTT

v_call: TRBV5-4
j_call: TRBJ1-3
d_call: TRBD1
clone_size: few
cdr3_aa: CASGGQGVGNTIYF
cdr3_nt: TGTGCCAGTGGGGGACAGGGGGTAGGAAACACCATATATTTT

v_call: TRBV19
j_call: TRBJ2-7
d_call: .
clone_size: few
cdr3_aa: CASSTSFGYEQYF
cdr3_nt: TGTGCCAGTAGTACAAGTTTCGGGTACGAGCAGTACTTC

v_call: TRBV9
j_call: TRBJ1-4
d_call: TRBD1
clone_size: .
cdr3_aa: CASSVAPDRVEKLFF
cdr3_nt: TGTGCCAGCAGCGTAGCTCCTGACAGGGTGGAAAAACTGTTTTTT

v_call: TRBV28
j_call: TRBJ1-5
d_call: TRBD1
clone_size: .
cdr3_aa: CASSTPGGYQPQHF
cdr3_nt: TGTGCCAGCAGTACACCAGGGGGCTATCAGCCCCAGCATTTT

v_call: TRBV4-1
j_call: TRBJ2-7
d_call: TRBD2
clone_size: .
cdr3_aa: CASSRELAGFYEQYF
cdr3_nt: TGCGCCAGCAGCCGGGAGCTAGCGGGCTTCTACGAGCAGTACTTC

v_call: TRBV2
j_call: TRBJ2-2
d_call: .
clone_size: .
cdr3_aa: CASGQGIATGELFF
cdr3_nt: TGTGCCAGCGGGCAGGGGATAGCCACCGGGGAGCTGTTTTTT

v_call: TRBV6-2/TRBV6-3
j_call: TRBJ2-1
d_call: TRBD1
clone_size: .
cdr3_aa: CASSSTGVPYNEQFF
cdr3_nt: TGTGCCAGCAGTTCGACAGGGGTTCCCTACAATGAGCAGTTCTTC

v_call: TRBV2
j_call: TRBJ2-1
d_call: TRBD2
clone_size: .
cdr3_aa: CASSTSGSGFNEQFF
cdr3_nt: TGTGCCAGCAGTACAAGCGGGAGTGGTTTCAATGAGCAGTTCTTC

v_call: TRBV12-3/TRBV12-4
j_call: TRBJ1-2
d_call: .
clone_size: .
cdr3_aa: CASSFGNYGYTF
cdr3_nt: TGTGCCAGCAGTTTTGGCAACTATGGCTACACCTTC

v_call: TRBV7-2
j_call: TRBJ2-7
d_call: TRBD2
clone_size: .
cdr3_aa: CASSQAPGGQYEQYF
cdr3_nt: TGTGCCAGCAGCCAAGCTCCGGGGGGGCAGTACGAGCAGTACTTC

v_call: TRBV29-1
j_call: TRBJ2-1
d_call: .
clone_size: .
cdr3_aa: CSVPGLVDYNEQFF
cdr3_nt: TGCAGCGTTCCAGGGCTGGTGGACTACAATGAGCAGTTCTTC

v_call: TRBV19
j_call: TRBJ2-6
d_call: .
clone_size: .
cdr3_aa: CASTRGGAGANVLTF
cdr3_nt: TGTGCCAGTACTCGAGGGGGTGCTGGGGCCAACGTCCTGACTTTC

v_call: TRBV28
j_call: TRBJ1-1
d_call: TRBD1
clone_size: .
cdr3_aa: CASTLGSDRGNTEAFF
cdr3_nt: TGTGCCAGCACCCTAGGAAGCGACAGGGGAAACACTGAAGCTTTCTTT

v_call: TRBV11-3
j_call: TRBJ2-1
d_call: TRBD2
clone_size: once
cdr3_aa: CASSLGLGLPDSYNEQFF
cdr3_nt: TGTGCCAGCAGCTTAGGATTGGGACTACCGGACTCCTACAATGAGCAGTTCTTC

v_call: TRBV3-1/TRBV3-2
j_call: TRBJ2-5
d_call: TRBD2
clone_size: .
cdr3_aa: CASVLAGVGETQYF
cdr3_nt: TGTGCCAGCGTCCTAGCGGGAGTCGGGGAGACCCAGTACTTC

v_call: TRBV27
j_call: TRBJ1-2
d_call: TRBD1
clone_size: .
cdr3_aa: CASSRMGTGGSNYGYTF
cdr3_nt: TGTGCCAGCAGTCGGATGGGGACAGGGGGCTCTAACTATGGCTACACCTTC

v_call: TRBV30
j_call: TRBJ1-1
d_call: .
clone_size: .
cdr3_aa: CAWSPQGLLLNTEAFF
cdr3_nt: TGTGCCTGGAGCCCCCAGGGACTGCTTCTGAACACTGAAGCTTTCTTT

v_call: TRBV14
j_call: TRBJ1-4
d_call: TRBD1
clone_size: .
cdr3_aa: CASSPTRTGTNEKLFF
cdr3_nt: TGTGCCAGCAGCCCCACTCGGACAGGGACTAATGAAAAACTGTTTTTT

v_call: TRBV7-9
j_call: TRBJ2-1
d_call: TRBD1
clone_size: .
cdr3_aa: CASSPGTGSNEQFF
cdr3_nt: TGTGCCAGCAGCCCTGGGACAGGGTCGAATGAGCAGTTCTTC

v_call: TRBV30
j_call: TRBJ2-7
d_call: TRBD1
clone_size: .
cdr3_aa: CAWDRGLGRQYEQYF
cdr3_nt: TGTGCCTGGGACAGGGGGCTAGGCCGCCAATACGAGCAGTACTTC

v_call: TRBV19
j_call: TRBJ2-3
d_call: .
clone_size: few
cdr3_aa: CASSIGSGGTDTQYF
cdr3_nt: TGTGCCAGTAGTATTGGGTCGGGTGGGACAGATACGCAGTATTTT

v_call: TRBV6-5
j_call: TRBJ2-7
d_call: TRBD1
clone_size: .
cdr3_aa: CASRQSTGDYEQYF
cdr3_nt: TGTGCCAGCAGACAATCAACAGGGGACTACGAGCAGTACTTC

v_call: TRBV27
j_call: TRBJ2-5
d_call: .
clone_size: .
cdr3_aa: CASSLGIRGETQYF
cdr3_nt: TGTGCCAGCAGTTTAGGGATCCGGGGGGAGACCCAGTACTTC

v_call: TRBV10-3
j_call: TRBJ2-7
d_call: TRBD1
clone_size: .
cdr3_aa: CAIGQATSSYEQYF
cdr3_nt: TGTGCGATTGGACAGGCGACAAGCTCCTACGAGCAGTACTTC

v_call: TRBV6-2/TRBV6-3
j_call: TRBJ2-1
d_call: TRBD1
clone_size: few
cdr3_aa: CASSYSGTGGNEQFF
cdr3_nt: TGTGCCAGCAGTTACTCCGGGACAGGGGGCAATGAGCAGTTCTTC

v_call: TRBV25-1
j_call: TRBJ2-7
d_call: .
clone_size: once
cdr3_aa: CASSPGGAYEQYF
cdr3_nt: TGTGCCAGCAGCCCCGGGGGAGCCTACGAGCAGTACTTC